Sequencing of this T cell receptor (beta chain) was carried out in a study of T-cell reconstitution after alpha-beta-depleted transplantation in children. Molecular barcoding with unique molecular identifiers was used for the TCRbeta library. TCRdb re-derived calls from the PCR reads in MiXCR, one entry per CDR3 protein. The table records fewer than 550,000 distinct CDR3 sequences, about 11% of them present only once. This clonotype was counted many times. This CDR3 has 12 amino acids. V lost 7 bases and J lost 8, with 15 bases in between. Germline loops: CDR1 DFQATT, CDR2 SNEGSKA (reference sequence).

The source of this sequence is a child aged 2 to 15 with inherited bone marrow failure, due to receive a stem cell transplant. The specimen was PBMCs, collected before TCRalphabeta/CD19-depleted stem cell transplant. The rearrangement uses TRBV20-1 and TRBJ2-1; D not certain. The CDR3 DNA follows: TGCAGTGGCTGGGTTCGTGGGGATGAGCAGTTCTTC. This encodes CSGWVRGDEQFF.